This T cell receptor beta chain is drawn from a study of regulatory T cells in long-lasting Graves disease. Stated time point: newly diagnosed GD, antithyroid drugs for less than 3 months. From PBMCs, RNA was extracted and then used to make the TCR library. Peripheral blood, approximately 9.6 milliliters of it, was drawn into EDTA tubes. Construction of TCR beta libraries relied on iRepertoire HTBI primers and on Arm-PCR targeting CDR3 regions. Per the authors' pipeline: From all samples, identification returned some 15 TRBJ and just over 60 TRBV segments. From the multiplex PCR reads, TCRdb called clonotypes with MiXCR, one entry per CDR3 protein. The V and J calls, along with clone size, are taken from TCRdb and not from the paper's own processing. This table holds about 350,000 distinct CDR3 sequences, approximately 15% found once. This CDR3 region has 15 residues. CDR1 is SEHNR and CDR2 is FQNEAQ in the germline V gene (reference sequence). V was cut by 6 bases and J by 4 bases, with 17 bases left in between.

The data also belong to a second study, concerning T cells in Graves' hyperthyroidism and ophthalmopathy.

The material sequenced was peripheral blood mononuclear cells (PBMCs), taken at new diagnosis, from a patient treated with antithyroid drugs. The chain uses TRBV7-9 and TRBJ2-3; D may correspond to TRBD1 or TRBD2 (5 bases each). This receptor was taken from a man between 40 and 49 years old with Graves disease. The CDR3 coding sequence is TGTGCCAGCAGGGGGTACAGGCGAGGGTCAGATACGCAGTATTTT. Residues: CASRGYRRGSDTQYF. The full variable domain, completed using reference TRBV7-9 and TRBJ2-3, is DTGVSQNPRHKITKRGQNVTFRCDPISEHNRLYWYRQTLGQGPEFLTYFQNEAQLEKSRLLSDRFSAERPKGSFSTLEIQRTEQGDSAMYLCASRGYRRGSDTQYFGPGTRLTVL.